A single sample gave rise to the 5 T cell receptor beta chains below, sequenced in a study of blood T cell repertoires in COVID-19. Generated by immunoSEQ multiplex PCR, the TCRdb table keeps only in-frame clones and is missing some. This sample has 70,000 or so clones, with 80% to 85% found just once. What was sequenced was peripheral blood. The origin of the receptors is a woman of 80 years or more with acute or convalescent COVID-19.

The table lists this clone with a few counts. The chain uses TRBV19 and TRBJ1-5, with 7 bases matching TRBD1. V dropped 6 bases and J dropped 4; count of bases not matched to a gene: 9. CDR3 length equals 15 residues. Germline V gene sequence: CDR1 LNHDA, CDR2 SQIVND (reference sequence). CDR3 in amino acids: CASRQGGLLNQPQHF. CDR3 sequence (DNA): TGTGCCAGTAGGCAGGGGGGACTGCTAAATCAGCCCCAGCATTTT.

This rearrangement joins TRBV19 to TRBJ1-1; the D gene is possibly TRBD1 (6 bases). V lost 4 bases and J 1 base, leaving 13 bases between the germline ends. Germline V gives CDR1 LNHDA, CDR2 SQIVND (reference sequence). CDR3 length: 15 amino acids. This chain's CDR3 is CASSTPGHPNTEAFF. For the CDR3, the DNA is TGTGCCAGTAGTACCCCGGGACATCCGAACACTGAAGCTTTCTTT.

The chain joins TRBV5-1 to TRBJ2-2; 9 bases agree with TRBD1. V gave up 0 bases and J gave up 5 bases; unmatched junction bases: 5. CDR3 length equals 16 residues. Per germline, CDR1 SGHRS and CDR2 YFSETQ. The CDR3 protein is CASSLAGTGRTGELFF. CDR3 DNA: TGCGCCAGCAGCTTGGCGGGGACAGGGCGGACCGGGGAGCTGTTTTTT.

The V gene is TRBV6-5, the J gene TRBJ2-1; TRBD2 matches at 7 bases. CDR1 MNHEY and CDR2 SVGAGI come from the germline V gene. V lost 6 bases, J lost 9 bases, and 8 bases stayed unmatched. The CDR3 totals 13 residues. The CDR3 coding sequence is TGTGCCAGCAGGAAGATAAGGGAGGGTGAGCAGTTCTTC. Amino acids: CASRKIREGEQFF.

This sequence joins TRBV5-8 and TRBJ2-3; 12 nucleotides align to TRBD2. The junction had 7 bases not matched to a gene; V was cut back by 0 bases and J by 5 bases. The CDR3 covers 17 residues. The germline gives CDR1 SGHTS, CDR2 YDEGEE. DNA of the CDR3: TGTGCCAGCAGCTTGGGGGCTAGCGGGGGGGCGAGAGATACGCAGTATTTT. This gives the protein CASSLGASGGARDTQYF.